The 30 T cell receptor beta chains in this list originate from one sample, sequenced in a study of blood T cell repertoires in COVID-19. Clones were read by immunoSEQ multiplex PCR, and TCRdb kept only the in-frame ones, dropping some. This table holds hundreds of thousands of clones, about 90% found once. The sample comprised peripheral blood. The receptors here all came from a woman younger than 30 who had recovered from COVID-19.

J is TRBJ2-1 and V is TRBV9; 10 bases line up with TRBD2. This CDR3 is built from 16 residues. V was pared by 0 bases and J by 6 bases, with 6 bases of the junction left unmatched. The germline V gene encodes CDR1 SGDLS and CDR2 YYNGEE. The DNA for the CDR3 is TGTGCCAGCAGCGTAGGGAGGACTAGCGGCTTCAATGAGCAGTTCTTC. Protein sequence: CASSVGRTSGFNEQFF.

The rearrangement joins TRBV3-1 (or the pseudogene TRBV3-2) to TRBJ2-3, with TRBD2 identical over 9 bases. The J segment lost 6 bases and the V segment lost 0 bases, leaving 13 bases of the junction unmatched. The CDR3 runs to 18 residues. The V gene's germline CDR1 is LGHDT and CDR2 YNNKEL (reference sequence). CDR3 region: CASSQDWPSGIIGDTQYF. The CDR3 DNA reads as TGTGCCAGCAGCCAAGATTGGCCTAGCGGGATAATAGGGGATACGCAGTATTTT.

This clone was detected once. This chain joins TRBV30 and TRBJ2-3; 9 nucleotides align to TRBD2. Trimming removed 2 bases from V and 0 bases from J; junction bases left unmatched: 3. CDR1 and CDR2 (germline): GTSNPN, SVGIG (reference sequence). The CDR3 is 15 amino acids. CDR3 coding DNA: TGTGCCTGGAGTCTAGCGGGATATAGCACAGATACGCAGTATTTT. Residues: CAWSLAGYSTDTQYF.

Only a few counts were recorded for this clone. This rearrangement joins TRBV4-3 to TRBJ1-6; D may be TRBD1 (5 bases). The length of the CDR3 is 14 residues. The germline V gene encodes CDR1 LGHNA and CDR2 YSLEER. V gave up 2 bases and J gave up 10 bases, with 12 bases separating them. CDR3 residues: CASSQQGEASPLHF. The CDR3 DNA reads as TGCGCCAGCAGCCAACAAGGGGAGGCGTCACCCCTCCACTTT.

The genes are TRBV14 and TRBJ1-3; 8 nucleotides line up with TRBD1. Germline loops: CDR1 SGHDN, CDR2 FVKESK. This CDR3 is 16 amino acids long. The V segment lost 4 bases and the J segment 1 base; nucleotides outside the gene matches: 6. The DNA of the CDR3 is TGTGCCAGCAGCCGTGGACAGGGTTTTTCTGGAAACACCATATATTTT. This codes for CASSRGQGFSGNTIYF.

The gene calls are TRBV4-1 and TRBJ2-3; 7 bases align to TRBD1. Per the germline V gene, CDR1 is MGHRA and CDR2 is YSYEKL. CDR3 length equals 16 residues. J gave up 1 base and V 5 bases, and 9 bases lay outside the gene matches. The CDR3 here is CASSLTGTDRTDTQYF. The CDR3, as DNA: TGCGCCAGCAGCTTAACCGGGACAGACCGCACAGATACGCAGTATTTT.

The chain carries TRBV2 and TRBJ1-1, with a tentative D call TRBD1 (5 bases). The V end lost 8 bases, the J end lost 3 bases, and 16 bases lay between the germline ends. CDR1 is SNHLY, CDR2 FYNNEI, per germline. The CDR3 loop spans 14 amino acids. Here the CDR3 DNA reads TGTGCCAGCCACCGGGAGGGAGGGGACACTGAAGCTTTCTTT. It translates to CASHREGGDTEAFF.

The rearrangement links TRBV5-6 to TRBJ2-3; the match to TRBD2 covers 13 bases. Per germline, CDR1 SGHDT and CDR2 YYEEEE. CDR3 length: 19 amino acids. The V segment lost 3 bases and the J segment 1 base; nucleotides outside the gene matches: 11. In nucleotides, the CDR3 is TGTGCCAGCAGCTCCCCGGGACTAGCGGGGTTGGGTGGCACAGATACGCAGTATTTT. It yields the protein CASSSPGLAGLGGTDTQYF.

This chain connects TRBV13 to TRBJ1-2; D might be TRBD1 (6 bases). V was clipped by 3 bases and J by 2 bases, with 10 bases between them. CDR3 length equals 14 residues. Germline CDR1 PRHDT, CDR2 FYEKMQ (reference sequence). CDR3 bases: TGTGCCAGCAGCTTGGGGGCGGCCAACTATGGCTACACCTTC. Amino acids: CASSLGAANYGYTF.

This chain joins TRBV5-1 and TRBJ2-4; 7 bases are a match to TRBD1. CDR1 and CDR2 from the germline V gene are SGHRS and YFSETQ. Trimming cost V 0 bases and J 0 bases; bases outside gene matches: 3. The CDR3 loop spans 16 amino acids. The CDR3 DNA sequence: TGCGCCAGCAGCTTGGGGGACAGACTAGCCAAAAACATTCAGTACTTC. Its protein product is CASSLGDRLAKNIQYF.

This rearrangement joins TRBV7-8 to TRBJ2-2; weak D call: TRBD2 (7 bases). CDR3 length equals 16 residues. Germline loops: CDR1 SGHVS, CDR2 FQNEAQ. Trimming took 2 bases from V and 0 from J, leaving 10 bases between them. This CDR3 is CASSLRRGPNTGELFF. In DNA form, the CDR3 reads TGTGCCAGCAGCTTAAGGCGGGGGCCGAACACCGGGGAGCTGTTTTTT. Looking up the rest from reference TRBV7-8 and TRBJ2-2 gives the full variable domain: GAGVSQSPRYKVAKRGQDVALRCDPISGHVSLFWYQQALGQGPEFLTYFQNEAQLDKSGLPSDRFFAERPEGSVSTLKIQRTQQEDSAVYLCASSLRRGPNTGELFFGEGSRLTVL.

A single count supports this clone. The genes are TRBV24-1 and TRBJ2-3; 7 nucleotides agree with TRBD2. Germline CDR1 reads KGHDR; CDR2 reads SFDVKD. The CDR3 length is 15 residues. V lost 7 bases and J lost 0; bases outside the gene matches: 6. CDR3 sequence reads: CATRGGYGSTDTQYF. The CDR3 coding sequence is TGTGCCACCAGGGGGGGGTACGGGAGCACAGATACGCAGTATTTT.

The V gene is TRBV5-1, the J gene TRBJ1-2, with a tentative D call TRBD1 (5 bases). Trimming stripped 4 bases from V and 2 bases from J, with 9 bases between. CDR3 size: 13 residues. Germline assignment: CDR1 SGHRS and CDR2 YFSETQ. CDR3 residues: CASSLAGNYGYTF. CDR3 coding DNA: TGCGCCAGCAGCCTGGCAGGGAACTATGGCTACACCTTC.

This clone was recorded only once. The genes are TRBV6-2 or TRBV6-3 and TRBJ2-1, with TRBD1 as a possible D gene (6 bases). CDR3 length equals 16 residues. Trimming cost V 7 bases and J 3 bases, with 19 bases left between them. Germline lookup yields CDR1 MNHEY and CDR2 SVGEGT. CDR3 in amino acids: CASNPHGGGHYNEQFF. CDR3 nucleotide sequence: TGTGCCAGCAACCCCCATGGTGGGGGACACTACAATGAGCAGTTCTTC.

The CDR3 region is CAIRGDSLLSYEQYV. In DNA, the CDR3 is TGTGCCATCAGGGGGGACTCCTTGCTTTCCTACGAGCAGTACGTC. This chain uses TRBV10-3 with TRBJ2-7; tentative D call: TRBD2 (6 bases). The V end was cut by 6 bases, the J end by 1 base, with 16 bases between. Germline V gene lookup returns CDR1 ENHRY and CDR2 SYGVKD. CDR3 length equals 15 residues.

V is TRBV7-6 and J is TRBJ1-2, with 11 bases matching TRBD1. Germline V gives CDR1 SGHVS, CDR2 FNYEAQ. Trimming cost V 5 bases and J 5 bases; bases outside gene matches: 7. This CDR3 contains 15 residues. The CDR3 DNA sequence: TGTGCCAGCAGCGCTGGACAGGGGGCGGGGTATGGCTACACCTTC. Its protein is CASSAGQGAGYGYTF.

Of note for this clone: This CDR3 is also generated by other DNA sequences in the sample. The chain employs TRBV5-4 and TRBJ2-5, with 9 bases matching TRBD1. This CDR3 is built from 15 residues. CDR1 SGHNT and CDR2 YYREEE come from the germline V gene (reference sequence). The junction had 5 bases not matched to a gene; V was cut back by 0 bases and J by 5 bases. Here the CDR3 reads CASSLDRGRQETQYF. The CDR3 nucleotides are TGTGCCAGCAGCTTGGACAGGGGGCGGCAGGAGACCCAGTACTTC. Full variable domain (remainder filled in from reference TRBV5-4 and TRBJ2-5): ETGVTQSPTHLIKTRGQQVTLRCSSQSGHNTVSWYQQALGQGPQFIFQYYREEENGRGNFPPRFSGLQFPNYSSELNVNALELDDSALYLCASSLDRGRQETQYFGPGTRLLVL.

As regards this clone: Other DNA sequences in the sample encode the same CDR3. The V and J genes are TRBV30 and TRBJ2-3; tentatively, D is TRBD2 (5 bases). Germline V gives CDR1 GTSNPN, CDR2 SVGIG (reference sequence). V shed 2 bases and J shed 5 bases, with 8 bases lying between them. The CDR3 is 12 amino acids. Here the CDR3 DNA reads TGTGCCTGGAGTCCCGGAGGAGATACGCAGTATTTT. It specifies CAWSPGGDTQYF.

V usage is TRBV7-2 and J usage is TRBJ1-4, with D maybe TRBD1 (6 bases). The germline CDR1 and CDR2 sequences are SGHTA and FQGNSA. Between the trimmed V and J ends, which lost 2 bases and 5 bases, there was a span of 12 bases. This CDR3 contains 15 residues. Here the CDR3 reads CASSLLQGENEKLFF. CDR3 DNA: TGTGCCAGCAGCTTACTACAGGGAGAGAATGAAAAACTGTTTTTT.

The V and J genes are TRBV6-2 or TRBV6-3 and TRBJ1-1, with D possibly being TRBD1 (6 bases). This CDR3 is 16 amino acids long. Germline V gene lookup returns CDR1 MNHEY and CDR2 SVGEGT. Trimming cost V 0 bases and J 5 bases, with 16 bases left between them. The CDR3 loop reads CASSYSIYAGETEAFF. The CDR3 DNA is TGTGCCAGCAGTTACTCGATTTACGCAGGGGAAACTGAAGCTTTCTTT.

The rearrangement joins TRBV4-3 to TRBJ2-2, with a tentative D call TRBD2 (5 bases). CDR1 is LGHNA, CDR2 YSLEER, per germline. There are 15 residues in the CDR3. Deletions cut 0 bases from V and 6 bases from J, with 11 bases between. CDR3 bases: TGCGCCAGCAGCCAAGATCTGGGAGTTGCCGGGGAGCTGTTTTTT. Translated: CASSQDLGVAGELFF.

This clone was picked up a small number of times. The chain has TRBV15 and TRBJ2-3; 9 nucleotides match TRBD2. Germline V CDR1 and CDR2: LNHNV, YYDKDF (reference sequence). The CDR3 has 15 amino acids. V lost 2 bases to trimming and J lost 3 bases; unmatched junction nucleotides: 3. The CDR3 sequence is CATSRQGLATDTQYF. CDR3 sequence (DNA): TGTGCCACCAGCAGACAAGGACTAGCGACAGATACGCAGTATTTT.

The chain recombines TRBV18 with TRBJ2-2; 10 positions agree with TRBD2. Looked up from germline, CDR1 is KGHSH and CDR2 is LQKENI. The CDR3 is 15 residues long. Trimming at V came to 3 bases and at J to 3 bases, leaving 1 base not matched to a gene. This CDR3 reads CASSPSGRYTGELFF. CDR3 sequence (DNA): TGTGCCAGCTCACCTAGCGGGAGGTACACCGGGGAGCTGTTTTTT.

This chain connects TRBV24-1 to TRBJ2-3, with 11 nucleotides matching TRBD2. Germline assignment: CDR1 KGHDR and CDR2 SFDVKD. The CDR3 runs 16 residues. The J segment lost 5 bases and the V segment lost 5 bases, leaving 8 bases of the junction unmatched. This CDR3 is CATSVPTSGSLDTQYF. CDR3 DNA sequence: TGTGCCACCAGTGTCCCAACTAGCGGGAGTCTAGATACGCAGTATTTT.

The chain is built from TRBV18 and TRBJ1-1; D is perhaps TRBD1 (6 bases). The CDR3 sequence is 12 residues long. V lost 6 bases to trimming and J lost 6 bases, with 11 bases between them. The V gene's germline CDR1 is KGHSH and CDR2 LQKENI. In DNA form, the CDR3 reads TGTGCCAGCTCCTTTCAGGGGTCTGAAGCTTTCTTT. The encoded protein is CASSFQGSEAFF.

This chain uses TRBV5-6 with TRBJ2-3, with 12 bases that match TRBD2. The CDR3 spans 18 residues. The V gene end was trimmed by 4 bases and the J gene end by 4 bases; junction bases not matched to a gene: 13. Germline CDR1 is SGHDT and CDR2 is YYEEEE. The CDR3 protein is CASSPGASGRAPPDTQYF. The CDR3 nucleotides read TGTGCCAGCAGCCCGGGGGCTAGCGGGAGGGCCCCACCAGATACGCAGTATTTT.

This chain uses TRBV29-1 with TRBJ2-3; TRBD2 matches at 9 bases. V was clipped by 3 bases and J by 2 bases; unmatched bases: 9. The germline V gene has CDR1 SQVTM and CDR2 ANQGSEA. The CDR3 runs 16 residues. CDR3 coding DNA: TGCAGCGTTGATCTTCCCCTAGCGGGATCCACAGATACGCAGTATTTT. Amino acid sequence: CSVDLPLAGSTDTQYF.

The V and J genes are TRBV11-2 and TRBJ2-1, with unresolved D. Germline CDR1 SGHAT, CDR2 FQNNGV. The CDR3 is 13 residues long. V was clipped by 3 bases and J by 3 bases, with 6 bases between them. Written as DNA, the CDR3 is TGTGCCAGCAGCTTGGAGCTCTACAATGAGCAGTTCTTC. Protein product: CASSLELYNEQFF.

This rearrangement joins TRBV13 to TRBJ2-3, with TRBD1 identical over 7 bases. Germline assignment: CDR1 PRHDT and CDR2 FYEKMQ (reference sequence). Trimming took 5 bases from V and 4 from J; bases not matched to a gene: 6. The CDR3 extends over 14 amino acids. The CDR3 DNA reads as TGTGCCAGCAGCCCCCAGGGGGTATCAGATACGCAGTATTTT. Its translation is CASSPQGVSDTQYF.

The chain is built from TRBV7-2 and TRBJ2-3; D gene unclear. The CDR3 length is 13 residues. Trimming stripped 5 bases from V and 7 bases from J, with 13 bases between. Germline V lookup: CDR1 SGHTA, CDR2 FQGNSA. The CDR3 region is CASSGPERHTQYF. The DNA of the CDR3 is TGTGCCAGCAGCGGGCCAGAAAGACATACGCAGTATTTT.